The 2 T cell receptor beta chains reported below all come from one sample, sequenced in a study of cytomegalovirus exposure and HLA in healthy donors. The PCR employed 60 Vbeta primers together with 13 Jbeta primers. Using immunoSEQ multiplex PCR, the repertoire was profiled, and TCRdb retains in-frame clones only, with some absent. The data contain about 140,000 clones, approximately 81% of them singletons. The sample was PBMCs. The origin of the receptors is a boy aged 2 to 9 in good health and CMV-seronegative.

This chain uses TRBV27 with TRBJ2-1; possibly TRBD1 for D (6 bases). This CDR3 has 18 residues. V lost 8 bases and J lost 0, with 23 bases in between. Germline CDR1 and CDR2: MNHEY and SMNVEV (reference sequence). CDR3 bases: TGTGCCAGCCGAAGCCCCCGACAGGCACGCTACTCCTACAATGAGCAGTTCTTC. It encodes CASRSPRQARYSYNEQFF.

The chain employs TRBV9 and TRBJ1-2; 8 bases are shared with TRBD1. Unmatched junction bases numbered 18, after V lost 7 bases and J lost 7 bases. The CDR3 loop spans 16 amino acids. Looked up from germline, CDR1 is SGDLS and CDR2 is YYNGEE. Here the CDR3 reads CASCMLRQGTVAGYTF. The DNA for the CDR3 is TGTGCCAGCTGCATGCTCAGACAGGGGACGGTGGCTGGCTACACCTTC. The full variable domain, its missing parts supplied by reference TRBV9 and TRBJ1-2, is DSGVTQTPKHLITATGQRVTLRCSPRSGDLSVYWYQQSLDQGLQFLIQYYNGEERAKGNILERFSAQQFPDLHSELNLSSLELGDSALYFCASCMLRQGTVAGYTFGSGTRLTVV.